The source of this T cell receptor (beta chain) is a study of glioma-infiltrating T cells after dendritic cell vaccination (dated by TCRdb to the mid-2010s). The study in broad terms: A cohort of about 15 glioblastoma patients from Phase I and II dendritic cell vaccination trials was included, of whom 9 were newly diagnosed and 6 had recurrent disease. Between about 2003 and 2013, patients were given autologous tumor lysate-pulsed dendritic cell vaccination. The vaccine consisted of monocyte-derived dendritic cells cultured less than eight days with IL-4 and GM-CSF, then pulsed overnight with autologous tumor lysate. Each patient was given three intradermal dendritic cell vaccine injections, spaced two weeks apart, in the arm below the axilla. Tumor-infiltrating lymphocyte content was quantified and tumor and blood repertoires were compared in dendritic cell-vaccinated glioblastoma patients by deep sequencing of TCR beta CDR3 regions. TCR sequencing metrics, including TIL content and tumor-blood repertoire overlap, were correlated with survival after dendritic cell vaccination. Points the paper makes about the study in general: After dendritic cell vaccination, a higher estimated pretreatment TIL content predicted longer time to progression and overall survival. The three-group TCR overlap response model was described as speculative and requiring prospective validation. The cohort was small and heterogeneous, only a few patients had full blood and tumor sets, and even fewer had initial-recurrent tumor pairs. TCR clonality showed no direct relationship with survival, which suggests that a diverse polyclonal response may matter.

As to this clone: What this receptor recognizes is not known. Qualities for individual bases were not recorded, and no much larger clone is one base off.

The immunoSEQ assay amplified TCRB CDR3 regions from roughly 2 micrograms of genomic DNA, or from all available DNA when less than that amount was available. For multiplex PCR, 60 forward primers for TCR V beta segments and 13 reverse primers for J beta segments were used. To estimate reads per starting template, synthetic control templates were spiked into each sample at limiting dilution. Reads of 87 bp were generated by sequencing on the Illumina HiSeq System. The original pipeline was this. To remove PCR and sequencing errors, closely related sequences were merged with a nearest neighbor algorithm. TCR overlap was measured as the percentage of unique tumor TCR beta sequences also present in the same patient's peripheral blood. TCRdb's version of the immuneACCESS table is confined to in-frame rearrangements and falls short of the full clone set. An unresolved V gene accounts for under half of the shortfall where checked; the remainder is of unknown origin. That table is the source of V, J and clone size, and D and trimming were worked out from the DNA. For this sample the table gives about 65,000 clones, of which approximately 86% were detected only once. Jointly, the top ten make up around a tenth of the sample.

CDR1 is given as SGHTA and CDR2 as FQGNSA, both from the germline V gene. The cysteine opens and the phenylalanine closes a CDR3 of 15 amino acids. Only CDR3 DNA remains: 45 bases, in frame from the first base. V and J are truncated by 0 bases and 0 bases respectively, leaving an intervening sequence of 9 bases. The sample's time point, from its label and the paper: after dendritic cell vaccination, including at tumor progression/relapse. Selection of patients required sufficient residual fresh-frozen tumor tissue and over two years of available survival data. An isocitrate dehydrogenase mutation was not carried by any of the glioblastoma patients, although molecular status was otherwise variable. PBMC were collected before vaccination, two weeks after the third vaccination, and at tumor progression if progression occurred. Genomic DNA was extracted with the Qiagen DNeasy Blood extraction Kit.

The sample here was blood, taken after dendritic cell vaccination. The chain employs TRBV7-2 and TRBJ2-7; the D region possibly corresponds to TRBD1 (5 bases align). This TCR came from a human donor with glioblastoma. This receptor has the CDR3 CASSLAGALSYEQYF. The sequence in DNA is TGTGCCAGCAGCTTAGCAGGGGCCCTCTCCTACGAGCAGTACTTC.